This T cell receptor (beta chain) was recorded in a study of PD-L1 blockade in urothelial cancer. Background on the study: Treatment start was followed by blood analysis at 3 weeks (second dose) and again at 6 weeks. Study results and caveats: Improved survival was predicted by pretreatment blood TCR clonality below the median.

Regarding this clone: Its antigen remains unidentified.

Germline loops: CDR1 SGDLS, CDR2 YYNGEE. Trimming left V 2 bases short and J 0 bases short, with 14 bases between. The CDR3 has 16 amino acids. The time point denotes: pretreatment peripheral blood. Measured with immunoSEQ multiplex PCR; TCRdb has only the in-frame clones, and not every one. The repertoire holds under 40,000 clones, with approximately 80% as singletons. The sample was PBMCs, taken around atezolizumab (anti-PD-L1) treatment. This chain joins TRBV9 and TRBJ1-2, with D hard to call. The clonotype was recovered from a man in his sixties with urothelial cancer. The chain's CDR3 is CASSVFARAPNYGYTF. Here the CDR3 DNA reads TGTGCCAGCAGCGTGTTCGCGAGGGCCCCTAACTATGGCTACACCTTC.